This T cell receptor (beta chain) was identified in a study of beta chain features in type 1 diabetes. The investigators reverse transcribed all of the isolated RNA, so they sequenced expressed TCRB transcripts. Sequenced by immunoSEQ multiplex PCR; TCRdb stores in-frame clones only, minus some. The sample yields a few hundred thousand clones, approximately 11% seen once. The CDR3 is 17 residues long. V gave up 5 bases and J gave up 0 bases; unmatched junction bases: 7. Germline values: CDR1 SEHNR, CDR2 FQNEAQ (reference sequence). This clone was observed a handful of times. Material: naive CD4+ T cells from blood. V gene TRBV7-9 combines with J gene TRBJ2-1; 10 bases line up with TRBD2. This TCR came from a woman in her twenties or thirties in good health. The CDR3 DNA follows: TGTGCCAGCAGCCGACCCAGGACTAGCGGCTCCTACAATGAGCAGTTCTTC. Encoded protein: CASSRPRTSGSYNEQFF.